The 10 T cell receptor beta chains given below trace back to one sample, sequenced in a study of identical twins. From the 5' RACE reads, TCRdb called clonotypes with MiXCR, one entry per CDR3 protein. The sample lists 400,000 to 600,000 distinct CDR3 sequences; approximately 20% were seen once. This same sample was also part of a study on yellow fever vaccine responses in identical twins.

Material: CD4+ T cells sorted from blood. The receptor source for this set is a woman aged 18-29 years in good health.

V gene TRBV20-1 combines with J gene TRBJ2-1, with TRBD1 matching 10 bases. J was trimmed by 9 bases and V by 5 bases; bases with no gene match: 10. The CDR3 runs to 14 residues. The V gene's germline CDR1 is DFQATT and CDR2 SNEGSKA (reference sequence). The CDR3 nucleotides read TGCAGTGCTCGACCCGGGACAGGGGTAGTTGAGCAGTTCTTC. Amino acid sequence: CSARPGTGVVEQFF.

This clonotype was seen a handful of times. The rearrangement uses TRBV10-3 and TRBJ2-7; 11 bases map to TRBD1. The CDR3 extends over 16 amino acids. The V gene end was trimmed by 6 bases and the J gene end by 2 bases; junction bases not matched to a gene: 9. Germline values: CDR1 ENHRY, CDR2 SYGVKD. The CDR3 region is CAIRQGTGGDTYEQYF. CDR3 bases: TGTGCCATCAGACAAGGGACAGGGGGAGATACCTACGAGCAGTACTTC.

This rearrangement joins TRBV4-1 to TRBJ1-5, with 9 bases identical to TRBD1. The CDR3 consists of 15 residues. Per the germline V gene, CDR1 is MGHRA and CDR2 is YSYEKL. J lost 10 bases, V lost 0 bases, and 7 bases had no gene match. CDR3 in DNA: TGCGCCAGCAGCCAAGAGGGACAGGGTGCGCTCCCCCAGCATTTT. This sequence encodes CASSQEGQGALPQHF.

A few counts support this clonotype. The chain uses TRBV5-1 and TRBJ1-5; D perhaps matches TRBD1 (5 bases). Germline V gene sequence: CDR1 SGHRS, CDR2 YFSETQ. V lost 0 bases to trimming and J lost 4 bases, with 8 bases between them. This CDR3 is 14 amino acids long. CDR3 sequence (DNA): TGCGCCAGCAGCTTGGCCGCAGGGAATCAGCCCCAGCATTTT. This codes for CASSLAAGNQPQHF.

This clonotype showed up just a few times. The chain uses TRBV7-2 and TRBJ2-1, with 7 bases lining up with TRBD2. V lost 3 bases and J lost 0; bases outside the gene matches: 5. The CDR3 has 16 residues. Germline lookup yields CDR1 SGHTA and CDR2 FQGNSA. Here the CDR3 DNA reads TGTGCCAGCAGCTTTGGGCCTAGCGGCTCCTACAATGAGCAGTTCTTC. The encoded protein is CASSFGPSGSYNEQFF.

The chain employs TRBV20-1 and TRBJ2-7; possible D gene TRBD1, 6 bases. There are 15 residues in the CDR3. V was pared by 2 bases and J by 2 bases, with 16 bases between. Germline V lookup: CDR1 DFQATT, CDR2 SNEGSKA (reference sequence). CDR3 in DNA: TGCAGTGCTAGAAACGGACAGTCAATAGCCTACGAGCAGTACTTC. It translates to CSARNGQSIAYEQYF.

CDR3 loop: CASSQEVGWGEQFF. The DNA of the CDR3 is TGTGCCAGCAGCCAAGAAGTGGGCTGGGGTGAGCAGTTCTTC. The V and J genes are TRBV14 and TRBJ2-1; D remains unclear. CDR3 length: 14 amino acids. Trimming stripped 0 bases from V and 9 bases from J, with 12 bases between. CDR1 SGHDN and CDR2 FVKESK come from the germline V gene.

This clonotype was seen only a few times. This chain links TRBV7-2 with TRBJ1-1; no clear D. Germline CDR1 is SGHTA and CDR2 is FQGNSA. This CDR3 is 15 amino acids long. V was cut by 1 base and J by 4 bases, with 13 bases left in between. The CDR3 DNA reads TGTGCCAGCAGCTTAGGGGGTCGACCGGCCACTGAAGCTTTCTTT. Amino acid sequence: CASSLGGRPATEAFF. The whole variable domain, filled in from reference TRBV7-2 and TRBJ1-1, reads GAGVSQSPSNKVTEKGKDVELRCDPISGHTALYWYRQSLGQGLEFLIYFQGNSAPDKSGLPSDRFSAERTGGSVSTLTIQRTQQEDSAVYLCASSLGGRPATEAFFGQGTRLTVV.

The gene calls are TRBV6-2 or TRBV6-3 and TRBJ2-7, with 10 positions matching TRBD2. From germline, CDR1 is MNHEY and CDR2 SVGEGT. This CDR3 has 17 residues. Germline trimming cut 2 bases from V and 7 bases from J; bases unmatched to any gene: 14. CDR3 residues: CASSYRASGRRSGEQYF. CDR3 sequence (DNA): TGTGCCAGCAGTTACAGGGCTAGCGGGAGAAGGTCGGGGGAGCAGTACTTC.

This chain connects TRBV5-1 to TRBJ2-1; D gene ambiguous. The CDR3 sequence is 14 residues long. Germline-derived CDR1 and CDR2 are SGHRS and YFSETQ. The V gene lost 8 bases and the J gene lost 3 bases, with 15 bases spanning the gap. The chain's CDR3 is CASPDPSLYNEQFF. CDR3 nucleotide sequence: TGCGCCAGTCCTGACCCGTCCCTCTACAATGAGCAGTTCTTC. The full variable domain, its missing parts supplied by reference TRBV5-1 and TRBJ2-1, is KAGVTQTPRYLIKTRGQQVTLSCSPISGHRSVSWYQQTPGQGLQFLFEYFSETQRNKGNFPGRFSGRQFSNSRSEMNVSTLELGDSALYLCASPDPSLYNEQFFGPGTRLTVL.